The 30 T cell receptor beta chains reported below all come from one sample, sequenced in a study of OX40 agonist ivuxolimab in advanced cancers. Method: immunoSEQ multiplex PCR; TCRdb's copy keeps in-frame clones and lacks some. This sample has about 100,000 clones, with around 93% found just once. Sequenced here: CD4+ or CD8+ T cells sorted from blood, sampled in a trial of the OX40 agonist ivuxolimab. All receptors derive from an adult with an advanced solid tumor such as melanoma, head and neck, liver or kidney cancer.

CDR3 residues: CASSELDTEAFF. CDR3 sequence (DNA): TGTGCCAGCAGTGAATTGGACACTGAAGCTTTCTTT. V gene TRBV28 combines with J gene TRBJ1-1, with unresolved D. Per germline, CDR1 MDHEN and CDR2 SYDVKM. Trimming removed 5 bases at V and 3 bases at J, with 7 bases between. The CDR3 has 12 amino acids.

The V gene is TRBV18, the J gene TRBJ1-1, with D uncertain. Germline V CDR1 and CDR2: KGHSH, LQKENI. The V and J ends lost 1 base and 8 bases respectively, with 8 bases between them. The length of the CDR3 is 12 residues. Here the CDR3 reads CASSPQGSEAFF. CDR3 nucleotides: TGTGCCAGCTCACCACAGGGAAGCGAAGCTTTCTTT.

Here the CDR3 DNA reads TGTGCCAGCAGCCCCACCATAGCGGGAAGGTCCTACGAGCAGTACTTC. This codes for CASSPTIAGRSYEQYF. The chain uses TRBV11-2 and TRBJ2-7, with TRBD2 identical over 8 bases. The CDR3 runs 16 residues. Germline lookup yields CDR1 SGHAT and CDR2 FQNNGV. J lost 1 base, V lost 5 bases, and 10 bases had no gene match.

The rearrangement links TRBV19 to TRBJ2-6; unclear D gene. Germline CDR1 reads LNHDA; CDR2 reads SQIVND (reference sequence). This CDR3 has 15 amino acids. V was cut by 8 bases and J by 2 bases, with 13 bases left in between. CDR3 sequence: CASHLPGTGANVLTF. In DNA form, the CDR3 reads TGTGCCAGTCATCTCCCGGGTACTGGGGCCAACGTCCTGACTTTC. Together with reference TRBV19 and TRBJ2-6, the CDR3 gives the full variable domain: DGGITQSPKYLFRKEGQNVTLSCEQNLNHDAMYWYRQDPGQGLRLIYYSQIVNDFQKGDIAEGYSVSREKKESFPLTVTSAQKNPTAFYLCASHLPGTGANVLTFGAGSRLTVL.

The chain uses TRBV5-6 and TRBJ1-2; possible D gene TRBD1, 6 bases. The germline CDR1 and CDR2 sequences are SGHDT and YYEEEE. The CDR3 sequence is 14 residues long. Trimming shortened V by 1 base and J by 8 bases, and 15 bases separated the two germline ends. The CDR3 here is CASSLSYREGGYTF. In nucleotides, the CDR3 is TGTGCCAGCAGCTTGTCTTACAGGGAGGGAGGCTACACCTTC.

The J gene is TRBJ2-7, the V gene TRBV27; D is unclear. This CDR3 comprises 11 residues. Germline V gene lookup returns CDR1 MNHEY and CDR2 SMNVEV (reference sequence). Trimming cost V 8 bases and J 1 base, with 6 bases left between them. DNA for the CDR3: TGTGCCAGCCGCCCGTCCTACGAGCAGTACTTC. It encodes CASRPSYEQYF.

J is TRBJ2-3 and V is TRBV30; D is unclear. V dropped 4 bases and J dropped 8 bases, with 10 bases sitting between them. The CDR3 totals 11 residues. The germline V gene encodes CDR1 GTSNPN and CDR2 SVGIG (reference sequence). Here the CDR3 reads CAWNPGITQYF. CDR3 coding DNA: TGTGCCTGGAATCCGGGTATTACGCAGTATTTT.

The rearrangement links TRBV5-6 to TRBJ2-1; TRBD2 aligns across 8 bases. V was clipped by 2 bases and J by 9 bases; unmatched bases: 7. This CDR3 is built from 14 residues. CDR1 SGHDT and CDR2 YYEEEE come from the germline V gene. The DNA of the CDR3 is TGTGCCAGCAGCTTTTCGGGACTAGAATCTGAGCAGTTCTTC. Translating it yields CASSFSGLESEQFF.

The CDR3 is CASRSGTSGNGQFF. The CDR3 bases are TGTGCCAGCAGATCCGGGACTAGCGGGAATGGTCAGTTCTTC. The V and J genes are TRBV28 and TRBJ2-1; 13 nucleotides line up with TRBD2. Germline V lookup: CDR1 MDHEN, CDR2 SYDVKM. V lost 6 bases to trimming and J lost 13 bases; unmatched junction nucleotides: 9. CDR3 size: 14 residues. The full variable domain, its missing parts supplied by reference TRBV28 and TRBJ2-1, is DVKVTQSSRYLVKRTGEKVFLECVQDMDHENMFWYRQDPGLGLRLIYFSYDVKMKEKGDIPEGYSVSREKKERFSLILESASTNQTSMYLCASRSGTSGNGQFFGPGTRLTVL.

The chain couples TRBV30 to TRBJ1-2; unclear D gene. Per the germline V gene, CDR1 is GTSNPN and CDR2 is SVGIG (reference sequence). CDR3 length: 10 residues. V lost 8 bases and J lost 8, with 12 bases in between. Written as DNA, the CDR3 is TGTGCCGGAGGCCGGCTCGGCTACACCTTC. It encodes CAGGRLGYTF.

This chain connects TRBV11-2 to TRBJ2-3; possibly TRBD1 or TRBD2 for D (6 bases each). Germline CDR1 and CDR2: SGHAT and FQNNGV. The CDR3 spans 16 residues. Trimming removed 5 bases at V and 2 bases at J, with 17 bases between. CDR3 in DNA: TGTGCCAGCAGCCCCAGGAGGGACACCCACACAGATACGCAGTATTTT. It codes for CASSPRRDTHTDTQYF.

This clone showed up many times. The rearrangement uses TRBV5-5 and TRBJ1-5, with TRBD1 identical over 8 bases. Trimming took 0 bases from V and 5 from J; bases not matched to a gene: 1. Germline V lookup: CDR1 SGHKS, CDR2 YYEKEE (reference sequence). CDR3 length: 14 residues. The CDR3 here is CASSLAQGDQPQHF. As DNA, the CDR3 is TGTGCCAGCAGCTTGGCACAGGGGGATCAGCCCCAGCATTTT.

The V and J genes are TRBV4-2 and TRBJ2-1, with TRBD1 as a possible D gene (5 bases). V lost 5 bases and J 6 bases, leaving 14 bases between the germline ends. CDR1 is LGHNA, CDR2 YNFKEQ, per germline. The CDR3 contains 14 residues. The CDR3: CASSGPGQGNEQFF. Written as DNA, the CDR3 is TGTGCCAGCAGCGGCCCAGGGCAGGGCAATGAGCAGTTCTTC.

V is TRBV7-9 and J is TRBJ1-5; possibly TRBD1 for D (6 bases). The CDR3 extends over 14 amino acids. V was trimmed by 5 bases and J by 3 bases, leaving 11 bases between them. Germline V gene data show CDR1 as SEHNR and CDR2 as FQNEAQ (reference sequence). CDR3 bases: TGTGCCAGCAGCGGCACAGGGATCAATCAGCCCCAGCATTTT. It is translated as CASSGTGINQPQHF. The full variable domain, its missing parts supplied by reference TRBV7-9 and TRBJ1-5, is DTGVSQNPRHKITKRGQNVTFRCDPISEHNRLYWYRQTLGQGPEFLTYFQNEAQLEKSRLLSDRFSAERPKGSFSTLEIQRTEQGDSAMYLCASSGTGINQPQHFGDGTRLSIL.

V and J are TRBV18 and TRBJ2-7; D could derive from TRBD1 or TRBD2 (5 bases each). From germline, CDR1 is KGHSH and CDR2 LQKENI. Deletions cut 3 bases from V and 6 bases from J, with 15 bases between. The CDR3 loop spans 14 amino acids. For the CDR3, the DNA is TGTGCCAGCTCACCCTCCGGTGGGACGCCCGAGCAGTACTTC. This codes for CASSPSGGTPEQYF.

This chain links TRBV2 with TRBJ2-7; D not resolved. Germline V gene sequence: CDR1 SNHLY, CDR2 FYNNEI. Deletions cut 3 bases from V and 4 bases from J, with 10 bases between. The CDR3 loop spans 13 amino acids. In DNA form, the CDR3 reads TGTGCCAGCAGTGATCCCGTCTTATACGAGCAGTACTTC. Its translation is CASSDPVLYEQYF.

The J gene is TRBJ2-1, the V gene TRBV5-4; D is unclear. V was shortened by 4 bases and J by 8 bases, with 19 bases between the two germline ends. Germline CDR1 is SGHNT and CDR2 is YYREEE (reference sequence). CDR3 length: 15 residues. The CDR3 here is CASSPTSFLGHEQFF. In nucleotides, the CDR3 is TGTGCCAGCAGCCCAACCAGTTTCCTCGGCCATGAGCAGTTCTTC.

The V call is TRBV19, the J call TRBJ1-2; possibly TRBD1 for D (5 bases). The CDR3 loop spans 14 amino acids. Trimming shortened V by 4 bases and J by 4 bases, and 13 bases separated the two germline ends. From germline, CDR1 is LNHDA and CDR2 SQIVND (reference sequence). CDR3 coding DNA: TGTGCCAGTAGTACAACAGGTCTGATCTATGGCTACACCTTC. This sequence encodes CASSTTGLIYGYTF.

The CDR3 sequence: CASSLGAGGTQETQYF. The DNA of the CDR3 is TGCGCCAGCAGCTTGGGAGCGGGAGGGACTCAAGAGACCCAGTACTTC. The rearrangement joins TRBV5-1 to TRBJ2-5, with 10 bases aligning to TRBD2. The length of the CDR3 is 16 residues. Germline V gene data show CDR1 as SGHRS and CDR2 as YFSETQ. With 0 bases clipped from V and 2 bases from J, the junction kept 4 bases outside the gene matches.

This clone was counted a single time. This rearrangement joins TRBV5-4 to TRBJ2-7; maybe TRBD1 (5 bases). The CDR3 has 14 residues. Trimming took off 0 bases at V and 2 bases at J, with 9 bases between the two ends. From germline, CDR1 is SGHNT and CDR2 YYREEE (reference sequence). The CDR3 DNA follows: TGTGCCAGCAGCTTGGCAGGGCAAACCTACGAGCAGTACTTC. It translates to CASSLAGQTYEQYF.

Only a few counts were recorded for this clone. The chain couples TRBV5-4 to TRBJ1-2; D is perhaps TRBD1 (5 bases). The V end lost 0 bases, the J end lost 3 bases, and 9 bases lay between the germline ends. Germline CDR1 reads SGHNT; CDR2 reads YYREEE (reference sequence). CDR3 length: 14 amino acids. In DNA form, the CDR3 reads TGTGCCAGCAGCTTGGTACAGGCCGACTATGGCTACACCTTC. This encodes CASSLVQADYGYTF.

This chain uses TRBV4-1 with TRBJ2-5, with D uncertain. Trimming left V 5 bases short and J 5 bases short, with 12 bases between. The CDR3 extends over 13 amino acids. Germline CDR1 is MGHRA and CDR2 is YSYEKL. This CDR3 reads CASSSRPGETQYF. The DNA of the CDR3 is TGCGCCAGCAGCTCACGACCCGGCGAGACCCAGTACTTC.

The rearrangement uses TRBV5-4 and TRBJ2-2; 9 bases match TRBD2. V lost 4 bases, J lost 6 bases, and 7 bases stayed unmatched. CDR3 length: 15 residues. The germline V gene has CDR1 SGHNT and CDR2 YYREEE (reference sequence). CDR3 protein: CASSPAGGLAGELFF. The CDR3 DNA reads TGTGCCAGCAGCCCGGCGGGAGGGTTGGCCGGGGAGCTGTTTTTT.

This CDR3 is CASSFGVTGELFF. CDR3 nucleotide sequence: TGTGCCAGCAGCTTTGGTGTAACCGGGGAGCTGTTTTTT. This chain joins TRBV7-2 and TRBJ2-2; D is unclear. Trimming removed 3 bases at V and 5 bases at J, with 7 bases between. CDR1 and CDR2 (germline): SGHTA, FQGNSA. The CDR3 totals 13 residues.

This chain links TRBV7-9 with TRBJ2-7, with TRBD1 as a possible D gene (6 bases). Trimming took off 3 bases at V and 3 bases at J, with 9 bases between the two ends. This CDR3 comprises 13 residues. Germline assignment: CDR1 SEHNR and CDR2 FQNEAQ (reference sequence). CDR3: CASSLKGGYEQYF. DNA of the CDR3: TGTGCCAGCAGCTTGAAAGGGGGCTACGAGCAGTACTTC. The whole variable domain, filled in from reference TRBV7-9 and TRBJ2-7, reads DTGVSQNPRHKITKRGQNVTFRCDPISEHNRLYWYRQTLGQGPEFLTYFQNEAQLEKSRLLSDRFSAERPKGSFSTLEIQRTEQGDSAMYLCASSLKGGYEQYFGPGTRLTVT.

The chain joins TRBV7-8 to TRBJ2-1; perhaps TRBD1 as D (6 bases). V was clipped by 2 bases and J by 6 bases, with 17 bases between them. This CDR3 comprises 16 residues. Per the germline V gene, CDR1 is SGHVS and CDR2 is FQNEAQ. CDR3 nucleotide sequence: TGTGCCAGCAGCTTAAAGGACGGACAGTTGGCCAATGAGCAGTTCTTC. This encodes CASSLKDGQLANEQFF.

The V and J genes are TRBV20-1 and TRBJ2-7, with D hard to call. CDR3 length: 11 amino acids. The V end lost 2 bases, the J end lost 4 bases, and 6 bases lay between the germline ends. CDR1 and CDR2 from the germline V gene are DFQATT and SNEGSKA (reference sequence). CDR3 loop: CSARNLYEQYF. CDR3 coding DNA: TGCAGTGCTAGAAATCTATACGAGCAGTACTTC.

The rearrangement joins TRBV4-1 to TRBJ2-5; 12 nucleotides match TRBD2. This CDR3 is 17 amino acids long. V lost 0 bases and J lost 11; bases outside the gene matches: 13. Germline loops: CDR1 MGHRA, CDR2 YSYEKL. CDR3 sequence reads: CASSQDPASGRAFAQYF. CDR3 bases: TGCGCCAGCAGCCAAGACCCCGCTAGCGGGAGGGCATTTGCGCAGTACTTC.

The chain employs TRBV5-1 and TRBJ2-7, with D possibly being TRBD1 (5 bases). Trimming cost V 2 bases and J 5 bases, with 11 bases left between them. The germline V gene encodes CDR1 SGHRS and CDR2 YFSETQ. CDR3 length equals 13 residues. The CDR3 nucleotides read TGCGCCAGCAGCTTCGGGCAGGGCCACGAGCAGTACTTC. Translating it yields CASSFGQGHEQYF.

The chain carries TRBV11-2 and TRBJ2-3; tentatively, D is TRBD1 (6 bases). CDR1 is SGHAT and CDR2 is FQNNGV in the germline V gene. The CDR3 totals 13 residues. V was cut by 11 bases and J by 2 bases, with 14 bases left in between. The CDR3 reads CASRGQHTDTQYF. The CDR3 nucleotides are TGTGCCTCGAGAGGACAGCACACAGATACGCAGTATTTT.